This TCR beta chain was obtained from a study of CD8+ T cells in alopecia areata. The V end lost 6 bases, the J end lost 8 bases, and 14 bases lay between the germline ends. This CDR3 has 13 amino acids. Germline V lookup: CDR1 KGHSH, CDR2 LQKENI. Extraction of RNA preceded its reverse transcription into cDNA, which served as the sequencing template. Some clones are missing from TCRdb's copy, which holds only in-frame ones; the method was immunoSEQ multiplex PCR. The sample holds more than 150,000 clones, around 50% seen once. The gene calls are TRBV18 and TRBJ2-1; D is ambiguous. Specimen: CD4+ T cells sorted from blood, collected at week 0. The sequence came from a human donor with alopecia areata. CDR3 sequence (DNA): TGTGCCAGCTCCCGAGACGGGCTAGATGAGCAGTTCTTC. It translates to CASSRDGLDEQFF.